These T cell receptor beta chains were read from a single sample in a study of blood T cell repertoires in COVID-19. TCRdb's table, derived via immunoSEQ multiplex PCR, lists solely in-frame clones and lacks some. The repertoire holds some 72,000 clones, with approximately 86% as singletons. Sequencing was performed on peripheral blood. These TCRs come from a man aged 45-65 years with active or convalescent COVID-19. The CDR3 runs from the conserved cysteine through the conserved F or W. A D gene is named only where the DNA matches it firmly. The listing skips clone size in some rows; elsewhere it reads once, few, many or a size class.

j_call v_call cdr3_length clone_size d_call cdr3_aa cdr3_nt
TRBJ1-1 TRBV10-3 12 NA NA CAVGQGRGEAFF TGTGCCGTAGGACAAGGCAGGGGTGAAGCTTTCTTT
TRBJ1-2 TRBV12-3/TRBV12-4 11 NA NA CASTSMSGYTF TGTGCCAGCACCTCTATGTCGGGCTACACCTTC
TRBJ1-6 TRBV2 17 NA TRBD1 CASRVGQVHGYNSPLHF TGTGCCAGCAGAGTAGGACAGGTTCACGGGTATAATTCACCCCTCCACTTT
TRBJ2-5 TRBV27 14 NA NA CASSPGLLQETQYF TGTGCCAGCAGTCCTGGACTACTCCAAGAGACCCAGTACTTC
TRBJ2-3 TRBV27 16 NA TRBD2 CASSRTSGGNTDTQYF TGTGCCAGCAGCCGGACTAGCGGGGGAAATACAGATACGCAGTATTTT
TRBJ1-5 TRBV11-2 16 NA NA CASSLGLQGPDQPQHF TGTGCCAGCAGCTTAGGGTTACAGGGACCGGATCAGCCCCAGCATTTT
TRBJ2-7 TRBV7-2 16 NA TRBD1 CASSLSRAGGSYEQYF TGTGCCAGCAGCTTATCTCGGGCAGGGGGCTCCTACGAGCAGTACTTC
TRBJ1-4 TRBV7-9 16 once TRBD1 CASSLGAPGTGEKLFF TGTGCCAGCAGCTTAGGGGCCCCCGGGACAGGGGAAAAACTGTTTTTT
TRBJ1-5 TRBV29-1 13 few TRBD1 CSVQGGVSQPQHF TGCAGCGTTCAAGGGGGCGTCTCTCAGCCCCAGCATTTT
TRBJ2-3 TRBV6-5 15 NA NA CASTPGNVGTDTQYF TGTGCCAGCACTCCAGGGAATGTAGGCACAGATACGCAGTATTTT
TRBJ1-5 TRBV28 16 few TRBD1 CASSLSGTGGFQPQHF TGTGCCAGCAGCCTTTCCGGGACAGGGGGCTTTCAGCCCCAGCATTTT
TRBJ2-1 TRBV27 13 NA TRBD1 CASKGTGGNEQFF TGTGCCAGCAAGGGGACAGGGGGTAATGAGCAGTTCTTC
TRBJ1-3 TRBV27 15 NA TRBD1 CASSSDRGSGNTIYF TGTGCCAGCAGTTCGGACAGGGGCTCAGGAAACACCATATATTTT
TRBJ2-7 TRBV19 13 NA NA CASSMGQGYEQYF TGTGCCAGTAGTATGGGGCAGGGCTACGAGCAGTACTTC
TRBJ1-1 TRBV12-3/TRBV12-4 13 NA TRBD1 CASSSGQHTEAFF TGTGCCAGCAGTTCGGGACAGCACACTGAAGCTTTCTTT
TRBJ1-5 TRBV19 15 NA TRBD1 CASSRQGAIDQPQHF TGTGCCAGTAGTAGACAGGGGGCGATTGATCAGCCCCAGCATTTT
TRBJ2-3 TRBV10-1 14 NA NA CASSERGPTDTQYF TGCGCCAGCAGTGAGAGGGGCCCCACAGATACGCAGTATTTT
TRBJ1-6 TRBV2 16 NA NA CASSGQASSYNSPLHF TGTGCCAGCAGCGGTCAGGCATCCTCCTATAATTCACCCCTCCACTTT
TRBJ1-4 TRBV5-1 16 NA TRBD1 CASRLEPGQTNEKLFF TGCGCCAGCAGGTTGGAACCGGGACAGACTAATGAAAAACTGTTTTTT
TRBJ2-2 TRBV5-1 16 once TRBD2 CASSLMSGGDTGELFF TGCGCCAGCAGCTTGATGAGCGGGGGGGACACCGGGGAGCTGTTTTTT
TRBJ2-2 TRBV6-6 15 NA NA CASSSGGAVTGELFF TGTGCCAGCAGTTCTGGGGGGGCGGTCACCGGGGAGCTGTTTTTT
TRBJ1-1 TRBV11-2 14 NA TRBD1 CASSPGQGNTEAFF TGTGCCAGCAGCCCCGGACAGGGGAACACTGAAGCTTTCTTT
TRBJ2-2 TRBV7-2 16 NA NA CASSPKQGLLTGELFF TGTGCCAGCAGCCCTAAACAGGGTCTTCTCACCGGGGAGCTGTTTTTT
TRBJ2-3 TRBV5-1 14 NA TRBD1 CATRQGPSTDTQYF TGCGCCACCAGACAGGGGCCTTCCACAGATACGCAGTATTTT
TRBJ2-5 TRBV7-2 13 NA TRBD2 CASSLHGGETQYF TGTGCCAGCAGCTTACACGGGGGGGAGACCCAGTACTTC
TRBJ2-2 TRBV6-1 17 NA TRBD2 CASSGGLAGIIAGELFF TGTGCCAGCAGTGGGGGACTAGCGGGGATAATCGCCGGGGAGCTGTTTTTT
TRBJ1-2 TRBV3-1/TRBV3-2 15 once TRBD1 CASSQDRGRNYGYTF TGTGCCAGCAGCCAAGACAGGGGGCGAAATTATGGCTACACCTTC
TRBJ2-5 TRBV25-1 16 NA NA CASSESGRGRGETQYF TGTGCCAGCAGTGAATCCGGCAGGGGGCGGGGGGAGACCCAGTACTTC
TRBJ2-1 TRBV3-1/TRBV3-2 15 NA TRBD2 CASSQDSSGGDEQFF TGTGCCAGCAGCCAAGATTCTAGCGGGGGGGATGAGCAGTTCTTC
TRBJ1-1 TRBV7-2 14 NA NA CASSRGHSNTEAFF TGTGCCAGCAGCCGTGGACATTCGAACACTGAAGCTTTCTTT